This entry concerns a single T cell receptor beta chain. Other DNA sequences within the sample encode an identical CDR3. This specimen belongs to a study of blood T cell repertoires in COVID-19. Study summary: PBMCs, B-cell-depleted T cells, or T cells were the source of the cDNA or gDNA that made up the material.

Sequencing used immunoSEQ multiplex PCR; TCRdb keeps in-frame clones, though not all of them. The sample shows 350,000 to 450,000 clones, roughly 89% of them seen only once. The clonotype was recovered from a woman between 25 and 40 years old who had recovered from COVID-19. Sequenced sample: PBMCs or T cells enriched from blood (not recorded which).

The CDR3 DNA reads as TGTGCCAGCTCACCTTCGGGCTCTGGGGCCAACGTCCTGACTTTC. It encodes CASSPSGSGANVLTF. The gene calls are TRBV18 and TRBJ2-6; D ambiguous. Germline assignment: CDR1 KGHSH and CDR2 LQKENI. V dropped 3 bases and J dropped 0 bases, with 6 bases sitting between them. The CDR3 loop spans 15 amino acids.